Below are 31 T cell receptor beta chains sequenced from a single sample in a study of a mutant IDH1 vaccine in newly diagnosed glioma. Using immunoSEQ multiplex PCR, the repertoire was profiled, and TCRdb retains in-frame clones only, with some absent. Among approximately 45,000 clones listed, 85% to 90% were seen once. These receptors have no known antigen. Time point denoted: week 35, safety follow-up. The vaccine gave 300 ug of a 20-mer mutant IDH1 peptide subcutaneously per dose. The material sequenced was PBMCs, taken from a glioma patient whose treatment included an IDH1 peptide vaccine. The receptors were sampled from a woman between 40 and 50 years old with glioma.

This sequence joins TRBV6-5 and TRBJ1-2; D may be TRBD1 (6 bases). V lost 6 bases and J 7 bases, leaving 12 bases between the germline ends. CDR3 length: 12 amino acids. Germline loops: CDR1 MNHEY, CDR2 SVGAGI. In DNA, the CDR3 is TGTGCCAGCAGACCACAGGGCGCTGGCTACACCTTC. Its protein product is CASRPQGAGYTF.

The chain has TRBV15 and TRBJ2-7; no clear D gene. The CDR3 runs 14 residues. Looked up from germline, CDR1 is LNHNV and CDR2 is YYDKDF (reference sequence). The V end was cut by 0 bases, the J end by 1 base, with 7 bases between. CDR3 nucleotide sequence: TGTGCCACCAGCAGAGAACACAAGTCCTACGAGCAGTACTTC. This gives the protein CATSREHKSYEQYF.

The chain is built from TRBV2 and TRBJ2-3; TRBD2 matches at 13 bases. V was pared by 6 bases and J by 4 bases, with 4 bases of the junction left unmatched. Germline V gives CDR1 SNHLY, CDR2 FYNNEI. The CDR3 extends over 15 amino acids. The CDR3 sequence is CASSTSGRAADTQYF. The DNA of the CDR3 is TGTGCCAGCAGCACTAGCGGGAGGGCGGCAGATACGCAGTATTTT.

The chain is built from TRBV2 and TRBJ2-5, with D possibly being TRBD1 or TRBD2 (5 bases each). V gave up 4 bases and J gave up 6 bases, with 12 bases separating them. CDR3 length equals 13 residues. Per the germline V gene, CDR1 is SNHLY and CDR2 is FYNNEI. The CDR3 sequence is CASSAEGMKTQYF. As DNA, the CDR3 is TGTGCCAGCAGTGCTGAGGGGATGAAGACCCAGTACTTC.

The chain links TRBV5-4 to TRBJ1-5; tentative D call: TRBD1 (6 bases). Germline loops: CDR1 SGHNT, CDR2 YYREEE (reference sequence). V gave up 6 bases and J gave up 4 bases, with 17 bases separating them. The CDR3 loop spans 15 amino acids. The CDR3 here is CASTFSGVSNQPQHF. The DNA for the CDR3 is TGTGCCAGCACCTTCTCAGGGGTGTCGAATCAGCCCCAGCATTTT. Supplemented by reference TRBV5-4 and TRBJ1-5, the full variable domain reads ETGVTQSPTHLIKTRGQQVTLRCSSQSGHNTVSWYQQALGQGPQFIFQYYREEENGRGNFPPRFSGLQFPNYSSELNVNALELDDSALYLCASTFSGVSNQPQHFGDGTRLSIL.

This sequence joins TRBV19 and TRBJ2-7; D is perhaps TRBD1 (5 bases). This CDR3 has 13 residues. Trimming took off 8 bases at V and 4 bases at J, with 15 bases between the two ends. Germline lookup yields CDR1 LNHDA and CDR2 SQIVND (reference sequence). CDR3 loop: CASGQGIWYEQYF. The CDR3 DNA is TGTGCCAGTGGGCAGGGAATTTGGTACGAGCAGTACTTC.

The gene calls are TRBV27 and TRBJ1-2; perhaps TRBD1 as D (5 bases). Germline CDR1 and CDR2: MNHEY and SMNVEV (reference sequence). This CDR3 contains 14 residues. Trimming removed 6 bases from V and 4 bases from J, with 15 bases in between. CDR3 coding DNA: TGTGCCAGCAGGGTCGTTGGGACGTCCTATGGCTACACCTTC. It is translated as CASRVVGTSYGYTF.

There are a few counts of this clone. The chain uses TRBV11-1 and TRBJ1-5; D not resolved. Trimming shortened V by 0 bases and J by 7 bases, and 7 bases separated the two germline ends. Germline assignment: CDR1 SGHAT and CDR2 FQDESV (reference sequence). The CDR3 sequence is 13 residues long. CDR3 region: CASSLARGQPQHF. The CDR3 DNA reads TGTGCCAGCAGCTTAGCGCGGGGACAGCCCCAGCATTTT.

The chain couples TRBV14 to TRBJ1-1, with D perhaps matching TRBD1 (6 bases). CDR3 length: 17 residues. Germline V gives CDR1 SGHDN, CDR2 FVKESK. Trimming shortened V by 2 bases and J by 5 bases, and 21 bases separated the two germline ends. As DNA, the CDR3 is TGTGCCAGCAGCCAATCCTTTATGGGGGGGCGCGAAACTGAAGCTTTCTTT. The encoded protein is CASSQSFMGGRETEAFF.

This sequence joins TRBV7-3 and TRBJ1-1; weak D call: TRBD1 (6 bases). The CDR3 has 15 amino acids. Germline lookup yields CDR1 SGHTA and CDR2 FQGTGA. The germline V and J ends were trimmed by 5 bases and 0 bases, with 13 bases remaining between them. The CDR3 DNA sequence: TGTGCCAGCAGCCCCCTCGGGGGCATGAACACTGAAGCTTTCTTT. Its translation is CASSPLGGMNTEAFF.

The chain is built from TRBV9 and TRBJ2-3; a possible D gene is TRBD1 (6 bases). Trimming took off 1 base at V and 4 bases at J, with 7 bases between the two ends. This CDR3 has 13 residues. CDR1 is SGDLS, CDR2 YYNGEE, per germline. The DNA of the CDR3 is TGTGCCAGCAGCGTACAGGGGTCAGATACGCAGTATTTT. As protein: CASSVQGSDTQYF.

This clone was counted only a few times. J is TRBJ2-5 and V is TRBV6-5; 8 nucleotides match TRBD1. The J segment lost 3 bases and the V segment lost 8 bases, leaving 5 bases of the junction unmatched. The CDR3 has 13 amino acids. Per germline, CDR1 MNHEY and CDR2 SVGAGI. The CDR3 coding sequence is TGTGCCAGCCGCCGGACAGGGAAAGAGACCCAGTACTTC. Protein sequence: CASRRTGKETQYF.

V and J are TRBV19 and TRBJ2-1; no definite D call. V lost 3 bases, J lost 6 bases, and 3 bases lay in between. The CDR3 has 11 residues. The germline CDR1 and CDR2 sequences are LNHDA and SQIVND (reference sequence). CDR3 amino acids: CASSIFNEQFF. CDR3 in DNA: TGTGCCAGTAGTATCTTCAATGAGCAGTTCTTC.

The chain employs TRBV18 and TRBJ1-5; D remains unclear. The germline gives CDR1 KGHSH, CDR2 LQKENI. This CDR3 is 13 amino acids long. V was pared by 9 bases and J by 0 bases, with 9 bases between. CDR3 sequence: CASRENSNQPQHF. The CDR3 DNA is TGTGCCAGTAGGGAGAATAGCAATCAGCCCCAGCATTTT. Full variable domain (rest looked up from reference TRBV18 and TRBJ1-5): NAGVMQNPRHLVRRRGQEARLRCSPMKGHSHVYWYRQLPEEGLKFMVYLQKENIIDESGMPKERFSAEFPKEGPSILRIQQVVRGDSAAYFCASRENSNQPQHFGDGTRLSIL.

This clone has just a few counts. The chain uses TRBV14 and TRBJ2-7; D is perhaps TRBD1 or TRBD2 (6 bases each). Germline V lookup: CDR1 SGHDN, CDR2 FVKESK. V shed 1 base and J shed 12 bases, with 16 bases lying between them. The CDR3 has 13 amino acids. The CDR3 DNA reads TGTGCCAGCAGCCAAGCTCTCGGGGGCGCGCGGTACTTC. Amino acid sequence: CASSQALGGARYF.

The rearrangement links TRBV18 to TRBJ2-7; perhaps TRBD2 as D (6 bases). Germline CDR1 reads KGHSH; CDR2 reads LQKENI. The CDR3 runs 15 residues. V was pared by 0 bases and J by 1 base, with 10 bases between. This CDR3 reads CASSPPTSLSYEQYF. CDR3 nucleotides: TGTGCCAGCTCACCACCGACTAGTTTATCCTACGAGCAGTACTTC.

This chain uses TRBV5-5 with TRBJ1-4, with D possibly TRBD1 on 5 matching bases. CDR1 and CDR2 from the germline V gene are SGHKS and YYEKEE (reference sequence). CDR3 length: 17 amino acids. Trimming left V 4 bases short and J 0 bases short, with 16 bases between. The CDR3 DNA is TGTGCCAGCAGCGCCAGACCGGGGGGTGCAACTAATGAAAAACTGTTTTTT. It yields the protein CASSARPGGATNEKLFF.

CDR3 DNA: TGTGCCAGCAGTTACGGACAGGGGCCCTACGAGCAGTACTTC. It specifies CASSYGQGPYEQYF. The rearrangement links TRBV6-6 to TRBJ2-7; 9 positions match TRBD1. J gave up 2 bases and V 2 bases, and 1 base lay outside the gene matches. The CDR3 sequence is 14 residues long. CDR1 is MNHNY, CDR2 SVGAGI, per germline (reference sequence).

This chain links TRBV11-2 with TRBJ1-2, with D perhaps matching TRBD1 (5 bases). Trimming shortened V by 5 bases and J by 4 bases, and 14 bases separated the two germline ends. The CDR3 totals 14 residues. Germline-derived CDR1 and CDR2 are SGHAT and FQNNGV. CDR3 bases: TGTGCCAGCAGCCTCACGACAGACCTCTATGGCTACACCTTC. Amino acids: CASSLTTDLYGYTF.

The CDR3 here is CASSLAGGTDTQYF. Here the CDR3 DNA reads TGTGCCAGCAGCCTAGCGGGGGGCACAGATACGCAGTATTTT. The J gene is TRBJ2-3, the V gene TRBV5-4; 10 bases are shared with TRBD2. The CDR3 consists of 14 residues. Germline V gene data show CDR1 as SGHNT and CDR2 as YYREEE (reference sequence). The V gene end was trimmed by 4 bases and the J gene end by 1 base; junction bases not matched to a gene: 0.

This clone is a singleton in its sample. The chain carries TRBV7-6 and TRBJ2-7; 8 bases align to TRBD2. The CDR3 is 14 residues long. Per the germline V gene, CDR1 is SGHVS and CDR2 is FNYEAQ. Losses at the gene ends were 5 bases for V and 4 bases for J; bases not matched to a gene: 7. This chain's CDR3 is CASSPGTSEYEQYF. CDR3 DNA sequence: TGTGCCAGCAGCCCCGGGACTAGTGAGTACGAGCAGTACTTC.

This chain connects TRBV5-1 to TRBJ1-1; D remains unclear. V was cut by 0 bases and J by 1 base, with 4 bases left in between. The CDR3 is 13 residues long. The germline V gene encodes CDR1 SGHRS and CDR2 YFSETQ. CDR3 in DNA: TGCGCCAGCAGCTTGGCCCCGAACACTGAAGCTTTCTTT. Protein product: CASSLAPNTEAFF.

The chain carries TRBV27 and TRBJ1-5; 8 bases match TRBD1. After removal of 4 bases from V and 7 bases from J, the junction contained 3 bases not matched to a gene. CDR1 and CDR2 from the germline V gene are MNHEY and SMNVEV (reference sequence). The length of the CDR3 is 13 residues. The CDR3 here is CASSSDRGQPQHF. The CDR3 nucleotides are TGTGCCAGCAGTTCAGACAGGGGACAGCCCCAGCATTTT.

The chain employs TRBV2 and TRBJ1-5; D uncertain. The germline CDR1 and CDR2 sequences are SNHLY and FYNNEI. This CDR3 is built from 16 residues. V was trimmed by 3 bases and J by 0 bases, leaving 12 bases between them. The CDR3 here is CASSDSAAYSNQPQHF. The DNA for the CDR3 is TGTGCCAGCAGTGATTCTGCAGCTTATAGCAATCAGCCCCAGCATTTT.

The chain joins TRBV13 to TRBJ2-5, with D tentatively TRBD1 or TRBD2 (5 bases each). The germline V and J ends were trimmed by 5 bases and 1 base, with 14 bases remaining between them. There are 15 residues in the CDR3. The V gene's germline CDR1 is PRHDT and CDR2 FYEKMQ (reference sequence). CDR3 loop: CASSRNGAFQETQYF. CDR3 DNA: TGTGCCAGCAGCCGAAACGGGGCTTTCCAAGAGACCCAGTACTTC.

This clone was seen a single time. This chain uses TRBV9 with TRBJ1-4, with D possibly matching TRBD1 (6 bases). The CDR3 spans 15 residues. V was pared by 3 bases and J by 4 bases, with 13 bases between. Germline lookup yields CDR1 SGDLS and CDR2 YYNGEE. CDR3 nucleotide sequence: TGTGCCAGCAGCGAGCGGGGGGCAGGTAATGAAAAACTGTTTTTT. Amino acids: CASSERGAGNEKLFF.

The chain couples TRBV2 to TRBJ2-1; tentatively, D is TRBD1 (5 bases). CDR1 SNHLY and CDR2 FYNNEI come from the germline V gene. This CDR3 is 14 amino acids long. V was shortened by 6 bases and J by 5 bases, with 14 bases between the two germline ends. CDR3 bases: TGTGCCAGCAGGCCCCTAGGGGTTAACAATGAGCAGTTCTTC. This gives the protein CASRPLGVNNEQFF.

The rearrangement uses TRBV7-2 and TRBJ2-7; D is undetermined. The ends were cut back, 4 bases at V and 4 bases at J, with 17 bases in the middle. Germline V gene sequence: CDR1 SGHTA, CDR2 FQGNSA. The CDR3 has 15 amino acids. CDR3 sequence (DNA): TGTGCCAGCAGCTCACCGAGGAGTCTGGGATACGAGCAGTACTTC. This gives the protein CASSSPRSLGYEQYF.

The J gene is TRBJ2-7, the V gene TRBV5-1; 8 bases map to TRBD1. In germline, CDR1 is SGHRS, CDR2 YFSETQ. V dropped 1 base and J dropped 2; count of bases not matched to a gene: 11. CDR3 size: 17 residues. Here the CDR3 reads CASSLSIRGQGPYEQYF. In DNA form, the CDR3 reads TGCGCCAGCAGCTTGAGTATAAGAGGACAGGGTCCCTACGAGCAGTACTTC.

The rearrangement uses TRBV10-3 and TRBJ2-1, with a weak D call TRBD2 (5 bases). V shed 3 bases and J shed 4 bases, with 7 bases lying between them. Germline V gene lookup returns CDR1 ENHRY and CDR2 SYGVKD. The CDR3 loop spans 13 amino acids. CDR3 loop: CAISDERYNEQFF. Here the CDR3 DNA reads TGTGCCATCAGTGACGAGCGGTACAATGAGCAGTTCTTC.

The CDR3 DNA reads as TGTGCCAGCACCTTCGGGACTAGCGGGAAAGAGCAGTTCTTC. Residues: CASTFGTSGKEQFF. The chain links TRBV19 to TRBJ2-1; 13 bases map to TRBD2. With V trimmed by 9 bases and J by 10 bases, 9 bases remained unmatched. Germline CDR1 and CDR2: LNHDA and SQIVND (reference sequence). The CDR3 sequence is 14 residues long.